This TCR beta chain is from a study of regulatory T cells in long-lasting Graves disease. Building the TCR beta libraries relied on iRepertoire HTBI primers, and CDR3 regions underwent Arm-PCR. TCRdb fed the multiplex PCR reads into MiXCR, producing one record per CDR3 protein. The table shows hundreds of thousands of distinct CDR3 sequences, with 15% to 20% occurring only once. Time point here: newly diagnosed GD, antithyroid drugs for less than 3 months. PBMCs provided the RNA from which the TCR library was made. This clonotype was counted many times. Germline V gene lookup returns CDR1 SGHTS and CDR2 YDEGEE. This CDR3 spans 14 amino acids. V lost 4 bases to trimming and J lost 2 bases, with 12 bases between them. These sequences were also reported in another study, on T cells in Graves' hyperthyroidism and ophthalmopathy. That paper states: For Graves' hyperthyroidism to be stable, ophthalmopathy could not progress within 18 months. Exclusion criteria comprised uncontrolled infection, other autoimmune disease, pregnancy or lactation. HTBI primers were employed in a first-round RT-PCR of the TCR CDR3. Separation of ophthalmopathy from stable hyperthyroidism was achieved by a 13 V-J model.

The sample consisted of peripheral blood mononuclear cells (PBMCs), taken at new diagnosis, from a patient treated with antithyroid drugs. The TCR was taken from a woman younger than 45 with Graves disease. The chain couples TRBV5-8 to TRBJ1-1; D uncertain. Here the CDR3 DNA reads TGTGCCAGCAGCCGGGGAAGGGTAAACACTGAAGCTTTCTTT. Translation gives CASSRGRVNTEAFF.